These T cell receptor beta chains were read from a single sample in a study of blood T cells in healthy people across ages. TCRdb processed the 5' RACE reads anew with MiXCR; each CDR3 protein has one entry. The repertoire holds 850,000 or so distinct CDR3 sequences, with 29% as singletons. The sequenced sample consisted of blood. The receptors stem from a woman older than 75 in good health. Both conserved end residues are part of each CDR3. Each record gives: V gene, J gene, CDR3 protein.

v_gene: TRBV11-2; j_gene: TRBJ2-7; CDR3aa: CASSLYREYYEQYF
v_gene: TRBV7-9; j_gene: TRBJ1-1; CDR3aa: CASSLRPGGMDTEAFF
v_gene: TRBV20-1; j_gene: TRBJ1-2; CDR3aa: CSALEGTGGSYTF
v_gene: TRBV20-1; j_gene: TRBJ1-5; CDR3aa: CSVGGGVGQPQHF
v_gene: TRBV5-1; j_gene: TRBJ1-1; CDR3aa: CASSLAGQGIMNTEAFF
v_gene: TRBV21-1; j_gene: TRBJ2-7; CDR3aa: CASSKLTLAGTEQYF
v_gene: TRBV12-3/TRBV12-4; j_gene: TRBJ2-3; CDR3aa: CASSLALGGGESTDTQYF
v_gene: TRBV30; j_gene: TRBJ2-7; CDR3aa: CAWSALHEQYF
v_gene: TRBV9; j_gene: TRBJ2-5; CDR3aa: CASSRGTSGYQETQYF
v_gene: TRBV6-5; j_gene: TRBJ1-2; CDR3aa: CASSSRPGTGNYGYTF
v_gene: TRBV12-3/TRBV12-4; j_gene: TRBJ1-3; CDR3aa: CASSLSTGGAGGNTIYF
v_gene: TRBV10-2; j_gene: TRBJ2-7; CDR3aa: CAGSESTGGEYEQYF
v_gene: TRBV20-1; j_gene: TRBJ2-1; CDR3aa: CSARAIGGGSSYNEQFF
v_gene: TRBV20-1; j_gene: TRBJ1-2; CDR3aa: CSASGGSGYTF
v_gene: TRBV6-6; j_gene: TRBJ2-7; CDR3aa: CASSYSSKVTHYEQYF
v_gene: TRBV14; j_gene: TRBJ2-5; CDR3aa: CASSQEIVGLGETQYF
v_gene: TRBV6-6; j_gene: TRBJ2-7; CDR3aa: CASSPRSGNEQYF
v_gene: TRBV7-2; j_gene: NA; CDR3aa: CASRLAGRTGEQYF
v_gene: TRBV5-1; j_gene: TRBJ2-3; CDR3aa: CASSLEPSTSTDTQYF
v_gene: TRBV11-2; j_gene: TRBJ2-5; CDR3aa: CASRRTPSGGKRETQYF
v_gene: TRBV28; j_gene: TRBJ2-7; CDR3aa: CASSLELQSYEQYF
v_gene: TRBV10-3; j_gene: TRBJ2-7; CDR3aa: CAIRRAGAKEQYF
v_gene: TRBV15; j_gene: TRBJ1-5; CDR3aa: CATSRVDSNQPQHF
v_gene: TRBV11-2; j_gene: TRBJ2-5; CDR3aa: CASSFHQKETQYF
v_gene: TRBV9; j_gene: TRBJ2-1; CDR3aa: CASSVEISGLAGGKGFF
v_gene: TRBV7-9; j_gene: TRBJ1-1; CDR3aa: CASSLGDRRDTEAFF
v_gene: TRBV5-1; j_gene: TRBJ1-2; CDR3aa: CASSLRAGLTAFDGYTF
v_gene: TRBV12-3/TRBV12-4; j_gene: TRBJ2-1; CDR3aa: CASSLQGFGQFF
v_gene: TRBV12-3/TRBV12-4; j_gene: TRBJ2-1; CDR3aa: CASSYRPSNEQFF
v_gene: TRBV7-2; j_gene: TRBJ1-2; CDR3aa: CASGQNYGYTF
v_gene: TRBV6-2/TRBV6-3; j_gene: TRBJ2-2; CDR3aa: CASRRQGQGGELFF
v_gene: TRBV5-5; j_gene: TRBJ2-5; CDR3aa: CASSSTSGGATETQYF
v_gene: TRBV7-9; j_gene: TRBJ1-6; CDR3aa: CASSSSDQGNSPLHF
v_gene: TRBV6-2/TRBV6-3; j_gene: TRBJ2-7; CDR3aa: CASSYSTTFAYEQYF
v_gene: TRBV30; j_gene: TRBJ2-7; CDR3aa: CAWSTTGGSGEQYF
v_gene: TRBV30; j_gene: TRBJ2-5; CDR3aa: CAWSNSETQYF
v_gene: TRBV3-1; j_gene: TRBJ2-5; CDR3aa: CASSRHKETQYF
v_gene: TRBV20-1; j_gene: TRBJ1-6; CDR3aa: CSAREGGGPYNSPLHF
v_gene: TRBV5-1; j_gene: TRBJ2-7; CDR3aa: CASSLGQGFHEQYF
v_gene: TRBV5-6; j_gene: TRBJ2-5; CDR3aa: CASSLGGSGTQETQYF
v_gene: TRBV3-1; j_gene: TRBJ2-3; CDR3aa: CASSPGTGFTDTQYF
v_gene: TRBV12-3/TRBV12-4; j_gene: TRBJ2-3; CDR3aa: CASSLDSTDTEYF
v_gene: TRBV11-2; j_gene: TRBJ1-1; CDR3aa: CASSLVGGNAEAFF
v_gene: TRBV7-6; j_gene: TRBJ2-3; CDR3aa: CASSPPWGGGSPDTQYF
v_gene: TRBV28; j_gene: TRBJ2-2; CDR3aa: CASSSTGLSGELFF
v_gene: TRBV6-1; j_gene: TRBJ2-3; CDR3aa: CASSPRDRDTQYF